What follows is one TCR beta chain and its context. The antigen is unknown. The source of the sample is a study of T cell responses to AZD1222 COVID-19 vaccine. Some clones are missing from TCRdb's copy, which holds only in-frame ones; the method was immunoSEQ multiplex PCR. The repertoire holds about 100,000 clones, with about 82% as singletons. V gave up 0 bases and J gave up 8 bases; unmatched junction bases: 8. From germline, CDR1 is MNHEY and CDR2 SMNVEV (reference sequence). This CDR3 is built from 17 residues. Study results and limitations: Possibly, clonal diversity was underestimated; donors were largely white British and included more females.

V gene TRBV27 combines with J gene TRBJ1-6, with 9 bases that match TRBD1. This specimen consisted of peripheral blood, obtained on day 0 of AZD1222 vaccination. The clonotype originates from an adult in good health. CDR3: CASSLSGFDRGDSPLHF. For the CDR3, the DNA is TGTGCCAGCAGTTTATCGGGTTTCGACAGGGGGGATTCACCCCTCCACTTT.